This T cell receptor (beta chain) was documented in a study of blood T cell repertoires in COVID-19. Trimming took off 3 bases at V and 7 bases at J, with 9 bases between the two ends. Germline V CDR1 and CDR2: MNHEY, SMNVEV (reference sequence). The CDR3 sequence is 12 residues long. Here immunoSEQ multiplex PCR was the method, and the copy in TCRdb shows in-frame clones only, minus some. Here the sample spans about 80,000 clones, over 75% being singletons. Material for sequencing was peripheral blood. The V gene is TRBV27, the J gene TRBJ1-1, with D uncertain. The sequence derives from a man of 80 years or more with acute or convalescent COVID-19. The DNA for the CDR3 is TGTGCCAGCAGTTTCGGCGGTGGTGAAGCTTTCTTT. Translating gives CASSFGGGEAFF.